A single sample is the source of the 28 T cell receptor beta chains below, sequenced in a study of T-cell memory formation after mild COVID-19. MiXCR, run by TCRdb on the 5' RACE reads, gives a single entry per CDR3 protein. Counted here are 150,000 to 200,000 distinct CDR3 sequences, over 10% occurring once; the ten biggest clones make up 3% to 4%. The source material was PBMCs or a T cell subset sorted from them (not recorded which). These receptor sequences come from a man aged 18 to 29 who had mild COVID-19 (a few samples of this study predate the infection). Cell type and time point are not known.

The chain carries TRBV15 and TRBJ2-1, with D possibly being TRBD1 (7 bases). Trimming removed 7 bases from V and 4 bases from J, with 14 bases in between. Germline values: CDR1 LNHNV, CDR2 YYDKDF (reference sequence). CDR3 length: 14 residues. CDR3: CATKSGGLYNEQFF. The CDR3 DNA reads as TGTGCCACCAAATCAGGGGGACTTTACAATGAGCAGTTCTTC. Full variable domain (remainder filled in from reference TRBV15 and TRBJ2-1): DAMVIQNPRYQVTQFGKPVTLSCSQTLNHNVMYWYQQKSSQAPKLLFHYYDKDFNNEADTPDNFQSRRPNTSFCFLDIRSPGLGDTAMYLCATKSGGLYNEQFFGPGTRLTVL.

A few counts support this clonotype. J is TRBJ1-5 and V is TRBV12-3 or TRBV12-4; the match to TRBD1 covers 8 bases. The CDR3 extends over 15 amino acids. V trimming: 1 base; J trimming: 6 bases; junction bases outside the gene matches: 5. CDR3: CASSLDRTGLQPQHF. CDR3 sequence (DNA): TGTGCCAGCAGTTTAGACCGGACAGGGCTTCAGCCCCAGCATTTT.

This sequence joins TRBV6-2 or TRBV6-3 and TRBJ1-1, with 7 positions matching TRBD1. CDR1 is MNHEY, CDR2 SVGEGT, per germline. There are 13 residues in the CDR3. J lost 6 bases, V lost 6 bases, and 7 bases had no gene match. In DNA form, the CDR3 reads TGTGCCAGCAGAGGATGGCAGGGGGCTGAAGCTTTCTTT. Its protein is CASRGWQGAEAFF.

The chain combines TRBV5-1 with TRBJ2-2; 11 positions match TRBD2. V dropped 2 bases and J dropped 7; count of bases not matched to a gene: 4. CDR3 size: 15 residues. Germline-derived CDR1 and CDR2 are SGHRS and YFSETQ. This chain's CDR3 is CASSLLAGDSGELFF. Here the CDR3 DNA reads TGCGCCAGCAGCTTACTAGCGGGGGATAGCGGGGAGCTGTTTTTT.

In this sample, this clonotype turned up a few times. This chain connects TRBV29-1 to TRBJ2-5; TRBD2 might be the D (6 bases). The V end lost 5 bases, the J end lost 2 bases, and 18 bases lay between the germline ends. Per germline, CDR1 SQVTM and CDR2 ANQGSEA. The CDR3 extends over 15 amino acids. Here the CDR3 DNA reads TGCAGCGTTCGGCAGTCACGGGAGCGTCAAGAGACCCAGTACTTC. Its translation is CSVRQSRERQETQYF.

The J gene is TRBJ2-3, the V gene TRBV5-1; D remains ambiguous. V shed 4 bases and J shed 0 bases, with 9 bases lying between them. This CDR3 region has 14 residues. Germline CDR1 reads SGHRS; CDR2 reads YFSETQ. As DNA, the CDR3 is TGCGCCAGCAGCGAGCACAGTAGCACAGATACGCAGTATTTT. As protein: CASSEHSSTDTQYF.

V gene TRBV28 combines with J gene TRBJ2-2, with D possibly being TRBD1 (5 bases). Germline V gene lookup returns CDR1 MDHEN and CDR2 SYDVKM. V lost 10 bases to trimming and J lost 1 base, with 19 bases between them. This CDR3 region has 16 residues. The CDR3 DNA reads TGTGCCACCAAGATCAGGACAAATCAGAACACCGGGGAGCTGTTTTTT. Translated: CATKIRTNQNTGELFF.

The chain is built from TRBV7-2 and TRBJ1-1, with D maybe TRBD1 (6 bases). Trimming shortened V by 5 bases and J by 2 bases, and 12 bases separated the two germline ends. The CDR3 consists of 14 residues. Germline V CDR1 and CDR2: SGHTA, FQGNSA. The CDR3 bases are TGTGCCAGCAGCCCTCAGGGGTACAACACTGAAGCTTTCTTT. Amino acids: CASSPQGYNTEAFF.

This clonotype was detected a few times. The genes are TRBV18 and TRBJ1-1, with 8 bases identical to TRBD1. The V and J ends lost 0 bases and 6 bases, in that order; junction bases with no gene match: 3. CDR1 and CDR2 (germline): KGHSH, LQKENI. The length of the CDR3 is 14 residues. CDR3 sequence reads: CASSPPSGGSEAFF. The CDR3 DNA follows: TGTGCCAGCTCACCACCCTCAGGGGGCTCTGAAGCTTTCTTT. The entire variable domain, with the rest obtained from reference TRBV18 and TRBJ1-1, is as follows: NAGVMQNPRHLVRRRGQEARLRCSPMKGHSHVYWYRQLPEEGLKFMVYLQKENIIDESGMPKERFSAEFPKEGPSILRIQQVVRGDSAAYFCASSPPSGGSEAFFGQGTRLTVV.

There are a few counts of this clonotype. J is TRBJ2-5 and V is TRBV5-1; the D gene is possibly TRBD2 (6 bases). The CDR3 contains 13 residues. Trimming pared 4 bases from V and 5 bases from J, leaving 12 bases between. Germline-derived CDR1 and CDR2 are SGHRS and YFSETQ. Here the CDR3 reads CASSGGSGETQYF. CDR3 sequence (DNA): TGCGCCAGCAGCGGGGGAAGCGGGGAGACCCAGTACTTC.

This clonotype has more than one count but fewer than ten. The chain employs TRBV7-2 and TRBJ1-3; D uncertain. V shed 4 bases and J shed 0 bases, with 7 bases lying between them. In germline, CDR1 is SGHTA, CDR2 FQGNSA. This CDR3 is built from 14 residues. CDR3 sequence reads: CASSSRVSGNTIYF. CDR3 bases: TGTGCCAGCAGCTCGCGGGTCTCTGGAAACACCATATATTTT.

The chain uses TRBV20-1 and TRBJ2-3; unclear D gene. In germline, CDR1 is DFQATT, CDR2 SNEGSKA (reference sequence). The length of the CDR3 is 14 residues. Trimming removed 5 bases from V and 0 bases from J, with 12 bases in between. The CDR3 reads CSAVATDSTDTQYF. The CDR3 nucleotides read TGCAGTGCTGTGGCTACGGATAGCACAGATACGCAGTATTTT.

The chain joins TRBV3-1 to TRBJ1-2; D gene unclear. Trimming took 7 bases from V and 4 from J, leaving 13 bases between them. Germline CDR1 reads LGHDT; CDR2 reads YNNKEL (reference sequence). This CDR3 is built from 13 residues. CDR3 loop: CASTSSHVYGYTF. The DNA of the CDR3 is TGTGCCAGCACCTCCTCGCACGTCTATGGCTACACCTTC.

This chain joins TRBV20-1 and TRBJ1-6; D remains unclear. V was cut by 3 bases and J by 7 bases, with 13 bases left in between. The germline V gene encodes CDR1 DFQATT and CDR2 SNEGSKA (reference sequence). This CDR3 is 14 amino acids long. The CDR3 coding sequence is TGCAGTGCTAGCTCAAGAGGCCCGAATTCACCCCTCCACTTT. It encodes CSASSRGPNSPLHF.

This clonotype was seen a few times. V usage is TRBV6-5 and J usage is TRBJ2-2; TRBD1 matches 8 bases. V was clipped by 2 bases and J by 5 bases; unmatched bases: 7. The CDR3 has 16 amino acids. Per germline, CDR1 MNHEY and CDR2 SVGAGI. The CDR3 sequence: CASSYRWDRWTGELFF. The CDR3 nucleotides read TGTGCCAGCAGTTACCGCTGGGACAGGTGGACCGGGGAGCTGTTTTTT.

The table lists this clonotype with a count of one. DNA for the CDR3: TGTGCCAGCAGTTATGGGATAAATCAGCCCCAGCATTTT. Its protein product is CASSYGINQPQHF. This sequence joins TRBV12-3 or TRBV12-4 and TRBJ1-5; D ambiguous. This CDR3 comprises 13 residues. V lost 4 bases and J lost 4, with 8 bases in between.

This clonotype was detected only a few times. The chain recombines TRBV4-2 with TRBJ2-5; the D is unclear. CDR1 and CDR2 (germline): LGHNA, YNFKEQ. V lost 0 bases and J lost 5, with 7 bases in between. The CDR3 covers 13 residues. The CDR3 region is CASSQDRRETQYF. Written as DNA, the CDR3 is TGTGCCAGCAGCCAAGATCGGCGGGAGACCCAGTACTTC.

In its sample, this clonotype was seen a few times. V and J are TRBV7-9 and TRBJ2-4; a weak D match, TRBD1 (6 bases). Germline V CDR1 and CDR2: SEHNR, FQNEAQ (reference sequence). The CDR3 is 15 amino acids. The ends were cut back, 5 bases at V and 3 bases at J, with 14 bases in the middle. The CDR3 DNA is TGTGCCAGCAGCCTTGCTGGGGGACACAAAAACATTCAGTACTTC. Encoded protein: CASSLAGGHKNIQYF.

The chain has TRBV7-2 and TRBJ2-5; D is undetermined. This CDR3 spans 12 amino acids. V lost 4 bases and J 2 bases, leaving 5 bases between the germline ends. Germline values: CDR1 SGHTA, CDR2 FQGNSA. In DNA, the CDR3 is TGTGCCAGCAGCTCGGAGCAAGAGACCCAGTACTTC. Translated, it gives CASSSEQETQYF.

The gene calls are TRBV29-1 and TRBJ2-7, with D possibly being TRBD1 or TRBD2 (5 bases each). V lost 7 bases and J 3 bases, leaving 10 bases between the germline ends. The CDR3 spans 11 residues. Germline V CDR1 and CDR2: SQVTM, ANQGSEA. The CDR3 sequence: CSGGRSYEQYF. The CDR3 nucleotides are TGCAGCGGGGGACGGAGCTACGAGCAGTACTTC.

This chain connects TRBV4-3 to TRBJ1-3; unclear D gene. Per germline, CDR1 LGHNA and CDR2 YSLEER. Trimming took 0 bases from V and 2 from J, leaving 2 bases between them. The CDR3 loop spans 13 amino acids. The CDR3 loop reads CASSQDPGNTIYF. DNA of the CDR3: TGCGCCAGCAGCCAAGACCCTGGAAACACCATATATTTT.

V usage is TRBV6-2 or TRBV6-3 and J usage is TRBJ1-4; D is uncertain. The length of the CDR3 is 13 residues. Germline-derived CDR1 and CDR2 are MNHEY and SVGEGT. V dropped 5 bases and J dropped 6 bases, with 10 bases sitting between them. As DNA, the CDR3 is TGTGCCAGCAGTCCGGAGGGCCATGAAAAACTGTTTTTT. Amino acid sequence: CASSPEGHEKLFF.

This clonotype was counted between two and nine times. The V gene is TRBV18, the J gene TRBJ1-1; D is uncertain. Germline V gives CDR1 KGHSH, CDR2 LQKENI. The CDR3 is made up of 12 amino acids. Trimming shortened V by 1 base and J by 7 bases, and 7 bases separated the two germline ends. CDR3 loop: CASSPQEDEAFF. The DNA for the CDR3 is TGTGCCAGCTCACCACAGGAGGATGAAGCTTTCTTT.

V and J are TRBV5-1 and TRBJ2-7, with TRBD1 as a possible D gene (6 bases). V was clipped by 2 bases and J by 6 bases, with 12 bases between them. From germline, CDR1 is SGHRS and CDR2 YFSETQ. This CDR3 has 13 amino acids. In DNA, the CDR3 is TGCGCCAGCAGCTTACAGGGAGAGAGCGAGCAGTACTTC. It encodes CASSLQGESEQYF. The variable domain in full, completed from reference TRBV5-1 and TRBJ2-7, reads KAGVTQTPRYLIKTRGQQVTLSCSPISGHRSVSWYQQTPGQGLQFLFEYFSETQRNKGNFPGRFSGRQFSNSRSEMNVSTLELGDSALYLCASSLQGESEQYFGPGTRLTVT.

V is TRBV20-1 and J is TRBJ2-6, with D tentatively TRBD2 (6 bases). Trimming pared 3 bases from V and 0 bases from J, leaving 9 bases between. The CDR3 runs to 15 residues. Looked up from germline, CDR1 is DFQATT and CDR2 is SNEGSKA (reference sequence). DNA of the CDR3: TGCAGTGCTAGGGGCGGGACCTCTGGGGCCAACGTCCTGACTTTC. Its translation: CSARGGTSGANVLTF.

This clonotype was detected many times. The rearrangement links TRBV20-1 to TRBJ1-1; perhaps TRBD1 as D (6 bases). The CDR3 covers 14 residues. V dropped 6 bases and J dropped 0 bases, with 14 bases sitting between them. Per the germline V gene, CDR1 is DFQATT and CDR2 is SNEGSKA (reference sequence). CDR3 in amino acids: CSATTGLMNTEAFF. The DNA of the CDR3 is TGCAGTGCAACGACAGGCCTTATGAACACTGAAGCTTTCTTT.

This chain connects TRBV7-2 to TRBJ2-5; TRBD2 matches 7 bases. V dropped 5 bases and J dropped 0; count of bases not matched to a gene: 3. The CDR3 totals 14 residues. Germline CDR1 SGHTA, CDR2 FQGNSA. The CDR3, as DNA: TGTGCCAGCAGCCGGGGAGGGTACCAAGAGACCCAGTACTTC. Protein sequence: CASSRGGYQETQYF.

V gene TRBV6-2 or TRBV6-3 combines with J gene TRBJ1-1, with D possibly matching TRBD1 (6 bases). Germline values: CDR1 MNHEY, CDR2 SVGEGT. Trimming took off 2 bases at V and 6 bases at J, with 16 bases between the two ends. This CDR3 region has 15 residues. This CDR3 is CASSYLTGSWAEAFF. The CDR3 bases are TGTGCCAGCAGTTACCTAACAGGGAGTTGGGCTGAAGCTTTCTTT.